One sample yielded the 21 T cell receptor beta chains listed below, sequenced in a study of sequential checkpoint blockade in melanoma. Libraries were prepared by immunoSEQ multiplex PCR; TCRdb keeps only in-frame clonotypes and omits some of them. Of 1,500 to 2,000 clones listed, 20% to 25% are singletons. Treatment in this sample: randomized to nivolumab then ipilimumab (arm A) or the reverse (arm B). The sequencing used tumor tissue (inferred from file names), collected from a patient given nivolumab and ipilimumab in sequence. Receptor source: a human donor with melanoma.

This clone was picked up a small number of times. The rearrangement links TRBV6-8 to TRBJ1-1, with a possible D match to TRBD1 (5 bases). The CDR3 is 17 residues long. CDR1 is MNHGY and CDR2 is SAAAGT in the germline V gene. V lost 6 bases to trimming and J lost 0 bases, with 20 bases between them. The CDR3, as DNA: TGTGCCAGCAGCCGGGTGGGCAGGGAAGACGTGAACACTGAAGCTTTCTTT. Protein sequence: CASSRVGREDVNTEAFF.

This clone turned up a few times. The chain couples TRBV6-8 to TRBJ1-5; 7 nucleotides match TRBD1. This CDR3 region has 15 residues. V was clipped by 5 bases and J by 4 bases; unmatched bases: 8. Germline V CDR1 and CDR2: MNHGY, SAAAGT. In DNA, the CDR3 is TGTGCCAGCAGTCCGACAGGGCCGCTTAATCAGCCCCAGCATTTT. Translated, it gives CASSPTGPLNQPQHF.

The chain combines TRBV19 with TRBJ2-1; the D is unclear. Trimming cost V 9 bases and J 0 bases, with 15 bases left between them. Germline CDR1 and CDR2: LNHDA and SQIVND (reference sequence). The CDR3 covers 15 residues. CDR3 DNA sequence: TGTGCCAGCAGAATTGGCGCTAGCTCCTACAATGAGCAGTTCTTC. Its translation: CASRIGASSYNEQFF.

This clone has just a few counts. The chain joins TRBV18 to TRBJ1-1, with 10 bases aligning to TRBD1. V shed 6 bases, J shed 1 base, and the junction held 2 bases outside the gene matches. Per the germline V gene, CDR1 is KGHSH and CDR2 is LQKENI. CDR3 length: 14 residues. The CDR3 sequence: CASSGTGANTEAFF. In nucleotides, the CDR3 is TGTGCCAGCTCGGGGACAGGGGCGAACACTGAAGCTTTCTTT.

This chain links TRBV6-8 with TRBJ2-7, with 7 bases matching TRBD1. Germline CDR1 reads MNHGY; CDR2 reads SAAAGT. CDR3 size: 14 residues. The V segment lost 5 bases and the J segment 0 bases; nucleotides outside the gene matches: 4. CDR3 sequence reads: CASSRDSSSYEQYF. The CDR3 coding sequence is TGTGCCAGCAGTCGGGACAGTAGCTCCTACGAGCAGTACTTC.

By share of the sample, this clone is medium-sized (0.01 to 0.1%). The V and J genes are TRBV11-3 and TRBJ1-1, with D hard to call. V gave up 5 bases and J gave up 7 bases, with 20 bases separating them. The CDR3 has 15 residues. Germline values: CDR1 SGHNT, CDR2 YENEEA. CDR3 DNA sequence: TGTGCCAGCAGCGTGGGTACAGAGGCCTTTGGTGAAGCTTTCTTT. As protein: CASSVGTEAFGEAFF.

This clone has just a few counts. This chain joins TRBV29-1 and TRBJ1-1, with 9 nucleotides matching TRBD1. The CDR3 sequence is 13 residues long. The J segment lost 1 base and the V segment lost 6 bases, leaving 3 bases of the junction unmatched. The V gene's germline CDR1 is SQVTM and CDR2 ANQGSEA. CDR3 protein: CSVMTGGNTEAFF. The DNA for the CDR3 is TGCAGCGTGATGACAGGGGGGAACACTGAAGCTTTCTTT. The whole variable domain, filled in from reference TRBV29-1 and TRBJ1-1, reads SAVISQKPSRDICQRGTSLTIQCQVDSQVTMMFWYRQQPGQSLTLIATANQGSEATYESGFVIDKFPISRPNLTFSTLTVSNMSPEDSSIYLCSVMTGGNTEAFFGQGTRLTVV.

This clone is medium-sized by share. The chain uses TRBV6-8 and TRBJ1-6; D gene unclear. Germline V lookup: CDR1 MNHGY, CDR2 SAAAGT. The CDR3 totals 16 residues. With 0 bases removed from V and 9 bases from J, the gap between germline ends came to 15 bases. The CDR3 sequence is CASSYSESGTGSPLHF. The CDR3 region has the DNA TGTGCCAGCAGTTACTCTGAATCAGGCACGGGTTCACCCCTCCACTTT.

The CDR3 reads CASSQEGGSYNSPLHF. In nucleotides, the CDR3 is TGTGCCAGCAGCCAAGAAGGGGGCTCCTATAATTCACCCCTCCACTTT. V usage is TRBV14 and J usage is TRBJ1-6, with D possibly matching TRBD1 (6 bases). This CDR3 is built from 16 residues. The germline gives CDR1 SGHDN, CDR2 FVKESK. Trimming took 0 bases from V and 0 from J, leaving 6 bases between them.

The rearrangement uses TRBV25-1 and TRBJ2-5; the D is unclear. The CDR3 length is 13 residues. Trimming stripped 4 bases from V and 2 bases from J, with 8 bases between. The germline gives CDR1 MGHDK, CDR2 SYGVNS. The CDR3: CASSGSPQETQYF. The CDR3 DNA sequence: TGTGCCAGCAGTGGGTCACCTCAAGAGACCCAGTACTTC.

This clone was recorded a few times. The V gene is TRBV29-1, the J gene TRBJ2-5; possible D gene TRBD1, 5 bases. V dropped 8 bases and J dropped 3 bases, with 19 bases sitting between them. CDR1 is SQVTM, CDR2 ANQGSEA, per germline. The CDR3 totals 14 residues. CDR3 amino acids: CSYSSWIQEETQYF. CDR3 sequence (DNA): TGCAGCTACTCCTCTTGGATACAGGAAGAGACCCAGTACTTC.

The chain combines TRBV11-3 with TRBJ2-3, with 7 bases lining up with TRBD1. Germline CDR1 SGHNT, CDR2 YENEEA. V was pared by 5 bases and J by 2 bases, with 13 bases of the junction left unmatched. The CDR3 covers 17 residues. The CDR3 DNA follows: TGTGCCAGCAGCAGCCTTTTAGGACAGGAGGTCACAGATACGCAGTATTTT. Protein sequence: CASSSLLGQEVTDTQYF. Full variable domain (outside the CDR3, taken from reference TRBV11-3 and TRBJ2-3): EAGVVQSPRYKIIEKKQPVAFWCNPISGHNTLYWYLQNLGQGPELLIRYENEEAVDDSQLPKDRFSAERLKGVDSTLKIQPAELGDSAVYLCASSSLLGQEVTDTQYFGPGTRLTVL.

By proportion, this clone is medium-sized (0.01 to 0.1%). The chain uses TRBV11-3 and TRBJ2-2; D is uncertain. Per the germline V gene, CDR1 is SGHNT and CDR2 is YENEEA. Trimming removed 1 base at V and 0 bases at J, with 6 bases between. The CDR3 extends over 15 amino acids. CDR3 DNA sequence: TGTGCCAGCAGCTTAGTCGGAACGAACACCGGGGAGCTGTTTTTT. Translating gives CASSLVGTNTGELFF.

The sample holds a few counts of this clone. The chain recombines TRBV18 with TRBJ1-6; possible D gene TRBD1, 5 bases. Trimming cost V 6 bases and J 10 bases, with 19 bases left between them. There are 15 residues in the CDR3. From germline, CDR1 is KGHSH and CDR2 LQKENI. The CDR3, as DNA: TGTGCCAGCTCTCTAATCCGGGACGGACGGTCACCCCTCCACTTT. Its protein is CASSLIRDGRSPLHF.

CDR3 protein: CASSIRASLSGNTIYF. CDR3 nucleotide sequence: TGTGCCAGTAGTATTCGGGCAAGCCTCTCTGGAAACACCATATATTTT. This chain uses TRBV19 with TRBJ1-3; D is unresolved. CDR1 is LNHDA and CDR2 is SQIVND in the germline V gene (reference sequence). CDR3 length equals 16 residues. Trimming removed 3 bases at V and 0 bases at J, with 12 bases between.

In its sample, this clone was seen a few times. This rearrangement joins TRBV18 to TRBJ2-2; D unclear. Trimming pared 3 bases from V and 5 bases from J, leaving 16 bases between. CDR1 KGHSH and CDR2 LQKENI come from the germline V gene. The CDR3 contains 16 residues. The CDR3: CASSPPGSWGTGELFF. CDR3 bases: TGTGCCAGCTCACCGCCCGGGTCCTGGGGAACCGGGGAGCTGTTTTTT.

By frequency in the sample, this clone is medium-sized. The rearrangement links TRBV4-1 to TRBJ2-5, with D maybe TRBD2 (5 bases). V was shortened by 0 bases and J by 7 bases, with 12 bases between the two germline ends. This CDR3 spans 14 amino acids. CDR1 is MGHRA, CDR2 YSYEKL, per germline. The CDR3 loop is CASSQDHGIGTQYF. The CDR3, as DNA: TGCGCCAGCAGCCAAGATCACGGGATAGGGACCCAGTACTTC.

This rearrangement joins TRBV6-8 to TRBJ1-1; 9 bases are a match to TRBD1. Trimming cost V 2 bases and J 5 bases; bases outside gene matches: 9. Per the germline V gene, CDR1 is MNHGY and CDR2 is SAAAGT. CDR3 size: 16 residues. Here the CDR3 reads CASSYRDRVQGTEAFF. Written as DNA, the CDR3 is TGTGCCAGCAGTTACAGGGACAGGGTACAGGGAACTGAAGCTTTCTTT.

The V and J genes are TRBV6-8 and TRBJ2-3; D gene ambiguous. There are 13 residues in the CDR3. Germline V lookup: CDR1 MNHGY, CDR2 SAAAGT. Between the trimmed V and J ends, which lost 3 bases and 1 base, there was a span of 5 bases. CDR3 residues: CASSYDRTDTQYF. DNA of the CDR3: TGTGCCAGCAGTTATGACCGCACAGATACGCAGTATTTT.

In this sample, this clone is medium-sized. The V gene is TRBV11-3, the J gene TRBJ1-3; D uncertain. CDR3 length equals 18 residues. Trimming left V 4 bases short and J 0 bases short, with 19 bases between. Germline CDR1 is SGHNT and CDR2 is YENEEA. The CDR3 region has the DNA TGTGCCAGCAGCTCCCCCCGTCCGCCTAAAGACTCTGGAAACACCATATATTTT. This translates into CASSSPRPPKDSGNTIYF.

By share of the sample, this clone is medium-sized. This chain links TRBV11-3 with TRBJ1-4; D perhaps matches TRBD1 (5 bases). With 4 bases removed from V and 7 bases from J, the gap between germline ends came to 19 bases. The germline V gene encodes CDR1 SGHNT and CDR2 YENEEA. The CDR3 spans 16 residues. The CDR3 DNA reads as TGTGCCAGCAGCTCATTCAGTGGCAGGGTGGCTGAAAAACTGTTTTTT. Its translation is CASSSFSGRVAEKLFF.